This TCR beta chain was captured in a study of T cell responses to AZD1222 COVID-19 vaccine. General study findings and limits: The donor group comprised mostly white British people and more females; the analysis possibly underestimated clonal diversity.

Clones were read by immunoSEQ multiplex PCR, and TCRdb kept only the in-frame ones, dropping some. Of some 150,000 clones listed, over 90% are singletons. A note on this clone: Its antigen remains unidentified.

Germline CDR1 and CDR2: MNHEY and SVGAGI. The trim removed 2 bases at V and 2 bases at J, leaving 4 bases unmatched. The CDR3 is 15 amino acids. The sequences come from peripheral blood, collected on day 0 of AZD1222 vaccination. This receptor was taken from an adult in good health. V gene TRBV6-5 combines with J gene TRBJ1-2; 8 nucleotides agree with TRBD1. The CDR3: CASSYGAGGNYGYTF. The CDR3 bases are TGTGCCAGCAGTTACGGGGCAGGGGGCAACTATGGCTACACCTTC.